The 19 T cell receptor beta chains below all came from one sample that was sequenced in a study of blood T cell repertoires in COVID-19. The assay was immunoSEQ multiplex PCR, and TCRdb's table has in-frame clones only and misses some. The table records some 30,000 clones, about 91% of them present only once. The specimen was peripheral blood. The origin of the receptors is a man aged 80 or over with acute or convalescent COVID-19.

This rearrangement joins TRBV28 to TRBJ1-2, with 7 bases that match TRBD1. With V trimmed by 4 bases and J by 6 bases, 14 bases remained unmatched. This CDR3 is built from 16 residues. Germline assignment: CDR1 MDHEN and CDR2 SYDVKM. The CDR3 bases are TGTGCCAGCAGTTCCCACACATCGGGACAGCTAAATGGCTACACCTTC. It translates to CASSSHTSGQLNGYTF.

This chain connects TRBV2 to TRBJ1-1; D not certain. CDR1 is SNHLY and CDR2 is FYNNEI in the germline V gene. CDR3 length equals 14 residues. The V gene lost 0 bases and the J gene lost 5 bases, with 10 bases spanning the gap. The CDR3 loop is CASSEAPQRTEAFF. Written as DNA, the CDR3 is TGTGCCAGCAGTGAAGCACCGCAGAGGACTGAAGCTTTCTTT.

This chain uses TRBV3-1 (or the pseudogene TRBV3-2) with TRBJ2-1; 11 bases agree with TRBD2. V was clipped by 4 bases and J by 10 bases; unmatched bases: 9. The germline V gene encodes CDR1 LGHDT and CDR2 YNNKEL (reference sequence). The length of the CDR3 is 15 residues. CDR3 region: CASSPPGLAAHEQFF. The CDR3 DNA reads TGTGCCAGCAGCCCACCGGGACTAGCGGCCCACGAGCAGTTCTTC.

CDR3 sequence (DNA): TGTGCCAGCAGCTTGGTTTCTATTAAGACAGGGGCGTCGGGTGGCTACACCTTC. Protein: CASSLVSIKTGASGGYTF. The chain recombines TRBV5-6 with TRBJ1-2, with 8 bases fitting TRBD1. CDR1 is SGHDT, CDR2 YYEEEE, per germline. The CDR3 has 18 residues. V lost 0 bases, J lost 7 bases, and 17 bases stayed unmatched.

The CDR3, as DNA: TGTGCCAGCAGCTTAGACGGGAACCAAGAGACCCAGTACTTC. Its translation is CASSLDGNQETQYF. V gene TRBV7-2 combines with J gene TRBJ2-5, with D perhaps TRBD2 (5 bases). Per the germline V gene, CDR1 is SGHTA and CDR2 is FQGNSA. V lost 1 base and J lost 0, with 6 bases in between. The length of the CDR3 is 14 residues.

The sample holds a few counts of this clone. The chain is built from TRBV4-2 and TRBJ1-5, with 9 nucleotides matching TRBD1. Germline CDR1 reads LGHNA; CDR2 reads YNFKEQ. Germline trimming cut 3 bases from V and 3 bases from J; bases unmatched to any gene: 3. CDR3 length equals 15 residues. The CDR3 DNA follows: TGTGCCAGCAGCCAGGGACAGGGTTCCAATCAGCCCCAGCATTTT. Residues: CASSQGQGSNQPQHF.

The chain links TRBV28 to TRBJ1-2, with 8 bases aligning to TRBD1. Germline-derived CDR1 and CDR2 are MDHEN and SYDVKM. The junction had 5 bases not matched to a gene; V was cut back by 5 bases and J by 6 bases. CDR3 length equals 13 residues. The CDR3, as DNA: TGTGCCAGCAGTCCGGACAGGGATGATGGCTACACCTTC. It encodes CASSPDRDDGYTF.

The J gene is TRBJ2-7, the V gene TRBV12-5, with 8 bases matching TRBD2. This CDR3 spans 15 amino acids. The trim removed 0 bases at V and 2 bases at J, leaving 3 bases unmatched. Germline CDR1 is LGHNT and CDR2 is FRNRAP. The CDR3 reads CASGLVLAETYEQYF. In DNA, the CDR3 is TGTGCTAGTGGTTTGGTACTAGCGGAGACCTACGAGCAGTACTTC.

This chain connects TRBV2 to TRBJ1-1; D may be TRBD1 (5 bases). The CDR3 has 12 residues. Germline CDR1 is SNHLY and CDR2 is FYNNEI. The V gene lost 10 bases and the J gene lost 8 bases, with 17 bases spanning the gap. CDR3 nucleotides: TGTGCCACCTACTCCGTGGACAAGGAAGCTTTCTTT. This codes for CATYSVDKEAFF.

The V gene is TRBV2, the J gene TRBJ1-6; 8 bases align to TRBD1. The V and J ends lost 8 bases and 10 bases, in that order; junction bases with no gene match: 10. This CDR3 is built from 14 residues. Germline-derived CDR1 and CDR2 are SNHLY and FYNNEI. The CDR3 nucleotides read TGTGCCAGCTGTCCGGGACAGGAAAGATCACCCCTCCACTTT. This translates into CASCPGQERSPLHF.

The DNA for the CDR3 is TGTGCCAGCAGCGACAGGGGGCCCGGGGTAGGAGAGACCCAGTACTTC. This sequence encodes CASSDRGPGVGETQYF. V gene TRBV7-2 combines with J gene TRBJ2-5; TRBD1 agrees at 10 bases. The CDR3 consists of 16 residues. The V gene's germline CDR1 is SGHTA and CDR2 FQGNSA. V trimming: 5 bases; J trimming: 4 bases; junction bases outside the gene matches: 10. The variable domain in full, with the rest retrieved from reference TRBV7-2 and TRBJ2-5, is GAGVSQSPSNKVTEKGKDVELRCDPISGHTALYWYRQSLGQGLEFLIYFQGNSAPDKSGLPSDRFSAERTGGSVSTLTIQRTQQEDSAVYLCASSDRGPGVGETQYFGPGTRLLVL.

This chain's CDR3 is CASSLTGQGVYGYTF. As DNA, the CDR3 is TGCGCCAGCAGCTTAACCGGACAGGGCGTATATGGCTACACCTTC. This chain connects TRBV5-1 to TRBJ1-2, with 8 bases aligning to TRBD1. CDR1 and CDR2 (germline): SGHRS, YFSETQ. J gave up 5 bases and V 2 bases, and 8 bases lay outside the gene matches. The CDR3 runs 15 residues.

The sample holds a few counts of this clone. The chain recombines TRBV3-1 (or the pseudogene TRBV3-2) with TRBJ2-7; the D is unclear. Germline CDR1 and CDR2: LGHDT and YNNKEL (reference sequence). The CDR3 contains 13 residues. Trimming removed 0 bases from V and 5 bases from J, with 8 bases in between. DNA for the CDR3: TGTGCCAGCAGCCAAGATTCGAGGAACGAGCAGTACTTC. Amino acid sequence: CASSQDSRNEQYF.

V gene TRBV5-1 combines with J gene TRBJ2-7; TRBD1 matches at 8 bases. CDR1 and CDR2 from the germline V gene are SGHRS and YFSETQ. The junction had 1 base not matched to a gene; V was cut back by 2 bases and J by 6 bases. This CDR3 is built from 12 residues. The CDR3 reads CASSFDRGEQYF. Here the CDR3 DNA reads TGCGCCAGCAGCTTCGACAGGGGCGAGCAGTACTTC. Full variable domain (rest looked up from reference TRBV5-1 and TRBJ2-7): KAGVTQTPRYLIKTRGQQVTLSCSPISGHRSVSWYQQTPGQGLQFLFEYFSETQRNKGNFPGRFSGRQFSNSRSEMNVSTLELGDSALYLCASSFDRGEQYFGPGTRLTVT.

The V call is TRBV6-4, the J call TRBJ2-1, with 12 nucleotides matching TRBD2. After removal of 8 bases from V and 1 base from J, the junction contained 12 bases not matched to a gene. Germline V lookup: CDR1 MRHNA, CDR2 SNTAGT. The CDR3 covers 18 residues. The CDR3 protein is CASSRLAGDQPSYNEQFF. The CDR3 bases are TGTGCCAGCTCGAGACTAGCGGGAGACCAGCCGTCCTACAATGAGCAGTTCTTC.

This rearrangement joins TRBV27 to TRBJ2-3; TRBD2 agrees at 8 bases. The CDR3 covers 15 residues. Germline lookup yields CDR1 MNHEY and CDR2 SMNVEV (reference sequence). V was clipped by 6 bases and J by 0 bases; unmatched bases: 5. The CDR3 nucleotides read TGTGCCAGCAGGCTACTAGCGGCTAGCACAGATACGCAGTATTTT. This sequence encodes CASRLLAASTDTQYF.

The chain has TRBV10-3 and TRBJ1-2; TRBD1 aligns across 9 bases. The trim removed 5 bases at V and 7 bases at J, leaving 5 bases unmatched. The CDR3 has 13 residues. CDR1 ENHRY and CDR2 SYGVKD come from the germline V gene. CDR3 nucleotide sequence: TGTGCCATCAGTCCGACAGGGGGTGGTGGCTACACCTTC. Protein: CAISPTGGGGYTF.

J is TRBJ1-5 and V is TRBV6-5; the D is unclear. Germline CDR1 is MNHEY and CDR2 is SVGAGI. The CDR3 runs 13 residues. Deletions cut 0 bases from V and 6 bases from J, with 6 bases between. CDR3 sequence (DNA): TGTGCCAGCAGTTACTCGCGTAGTCAGCCCCAGCATTTT. The encoded protein is CASSYSRSQPQHF.

V gene TRBV6-6 combines with J gene TRBJ1-2; the match to TRBD1 covers 9 bases. The J segment lost 8 bases and the V segment lost 5 bases, leaving 3 bases of the junction unmatched. Germline values: CDR1 MNHNY, CDR2 SVGAGI (reference sequence). This CDR3 region has 12 residues. CDR3 bases: TGTGCCAGCAGTCGGACAGGGGTCGGCTACACCTTC. It codes for CASSRTGVGYTF.